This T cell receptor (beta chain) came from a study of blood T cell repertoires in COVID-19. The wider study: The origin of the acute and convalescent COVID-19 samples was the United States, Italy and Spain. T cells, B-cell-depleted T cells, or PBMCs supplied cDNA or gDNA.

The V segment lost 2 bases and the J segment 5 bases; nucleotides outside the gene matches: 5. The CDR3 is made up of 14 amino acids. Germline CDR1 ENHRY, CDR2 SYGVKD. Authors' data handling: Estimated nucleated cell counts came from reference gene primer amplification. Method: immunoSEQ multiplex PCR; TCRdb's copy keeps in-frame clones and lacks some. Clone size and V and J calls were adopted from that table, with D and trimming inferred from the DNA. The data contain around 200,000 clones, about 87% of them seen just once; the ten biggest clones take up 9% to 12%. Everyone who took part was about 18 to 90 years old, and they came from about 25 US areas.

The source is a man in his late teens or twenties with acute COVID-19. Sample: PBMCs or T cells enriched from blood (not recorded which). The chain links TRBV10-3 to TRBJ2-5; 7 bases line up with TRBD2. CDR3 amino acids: CAISENQGGETQYF. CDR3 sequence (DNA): TGTGCCATCAGTGAGAATCAGGGAGGGGAGACCCAGTACTTC.